The present entry profiles one TCR beta chain with its context. The data derive from a study of yellow fever vaccine responses in identical twins. Via MiXCR, TCRdb re-called the RT-PCR reads, giving one row per CDR3 protein. The sample records some 2,400 distinct CDR3 sequences, approximately 82% being singletons. There are 17 residues in the CDR3. Trimming left V 1 base short and J 2 bases short, with 15 bases between. Looked up from germline, CDR1 is SEHNR and CDR2 is FQNEAQ (reference sequence). V is TRBV7-9 and J is TRBJ2-1; possible D gene TRBD2, 5 bases. The source of this sequence is a female donor who received the yellow fever vaccine. The specimen was T cells from blood (PBMCs), unsorted or a sorted subset (not recorded which), collected before or after yellow fever vaccination (not recorded which). CDR3 residues: CASSLERGKGTYNEQFF. The DNA of the CDR3 is TGTGCCAGCAGCTTAGAACGGGGAAAGGGAACCTACAATGAGCAGTTCTTC.